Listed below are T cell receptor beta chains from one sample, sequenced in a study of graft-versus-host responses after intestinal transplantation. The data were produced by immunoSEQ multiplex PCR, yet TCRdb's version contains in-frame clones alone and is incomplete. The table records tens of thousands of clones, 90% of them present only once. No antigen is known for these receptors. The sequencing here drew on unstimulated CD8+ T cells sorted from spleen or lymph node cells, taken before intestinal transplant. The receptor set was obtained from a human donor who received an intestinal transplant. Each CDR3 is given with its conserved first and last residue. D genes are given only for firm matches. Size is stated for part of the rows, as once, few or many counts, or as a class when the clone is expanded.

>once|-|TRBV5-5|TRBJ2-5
TGTGCGAGCACCGGTTCCGTGGAGACCCAGTACTTC
CASTGSVETQYF
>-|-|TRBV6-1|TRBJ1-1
TGTGCCAGCAGTGACGCCGGGACACAGAACACTGAAGCTTTCTTT
CASSDAGTQNTEAFF
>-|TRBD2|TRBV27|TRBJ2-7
TGTGCCAGCAGCCAGCGGGGAGACGAGCAGTACTTC
CASSQRGDEQYF
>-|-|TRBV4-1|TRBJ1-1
TGCGCCAGCAGCCATTTGGGGGCGGAGGCTTTCTTT
CASSHLGAEAFF
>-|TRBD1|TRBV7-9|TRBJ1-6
TGTGCCAGCAGCTCCGCGGGACAGAGCTCCTATAATTCACCCCTCCACTTT
CASSSAGQSSYNSPLHF
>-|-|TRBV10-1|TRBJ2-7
TGCGCCAGCAGGGTGAGATCCTACGAGCAGTACTTC
CASRVRSYEQYF
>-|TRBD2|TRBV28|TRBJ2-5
TGTGCCAGCAGTTTATCCCGGGAGCTACTCCGGGGGCTAGCGGGGGGAGGGGGAGAGACCCAGTACTTC
CASSLSRELLRGLAGGGGETQYF
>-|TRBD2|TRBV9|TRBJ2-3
TGTGCCAGCAGCGAGAGCGGGGCCACAGATACGCAGTATTTT
CASSESGATDTQYF
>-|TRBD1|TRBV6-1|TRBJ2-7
TGTGCCAGCAGTGATTCGACCGCGACAGGGTCTCGCTACGAGCAGTACTTC
CASSDSTATGSRYEQYF
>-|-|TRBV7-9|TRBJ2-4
TGTGCCAGCAGCTTAGGAGTGGACATTCAGTACTTC
CASSLGVDIQYF
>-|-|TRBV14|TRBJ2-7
TGTGCCAGCAGCCCGGGCGGGTTTTCGGGGTCCTACGAGCAGTACTTC
CASSPGGFSGSYEQYF
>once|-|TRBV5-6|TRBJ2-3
TGTGCCAGCAGCTTAGGGAGGGATACGCAGTATTTT
CASSLGRDTQYF
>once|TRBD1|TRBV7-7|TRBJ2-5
TGTGCTAGCAGCCCCCAACAGGGGGGAGAGACCCAGTACTTC
CASSPQQGGETQYF
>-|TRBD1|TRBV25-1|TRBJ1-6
TGTGCCAGCAGGGATGGACAGGGCTTCAGCTCCTATAATTCACCCCTCCACTTT
CASRDGQGFSSYNSPLHF
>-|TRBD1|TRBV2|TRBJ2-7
TGTGCCAGCAGCGATGAGAGTACCGGGACAGCCGCCTACGAGCAGTACTTC
CASSDESTGTAAYEQYF
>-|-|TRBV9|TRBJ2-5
TGTGCCAGCAGCCCCGGGACTGGCCAAGAGACCCAGTACTTC
CASSPGTGQETQYF
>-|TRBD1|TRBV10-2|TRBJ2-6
TGCGCCAGCAGGGACAGGGGTTCGGGGGCCAACGTCCTGACTTTC
CASRDRGSGANVLTF